This T cell receptor beta chain was identified in a study of CDR3 diversity in severe acne. TCRdb reprocessed the PCR reads via MiXCR and lists one record per CDR3 protein. Of roughly 100,000 distinct CDR3 sequences listed, 51% were seen once; the top ten hold 9.5% to 15%. There are a few counts of this clonotype. Sequenced input: blood. This TCR derives from a male donor with acne.

Here the CDR3 DNA reads TGCGCCAGCAGCCAAGTTTGGCAGGGAGACGGCTACACCTTC. This sequence encodes CASSQVWQGDGYTF. This chain connects TRBV4-1 to TRBJ1-2, with a possible D match to TRBD1 (5 bases). The CDR3 covers 14 residues. V lost 1 base, J lost 8 bases, and 14 bases lay in between. The germline gives CDR1 MGHRA, CDR2 YSYEKL.